Following are 22 T cell receptor beta chains from one sample sequenced in a study of spatial heterogeneity in lung cancer. TCRdb processed the 5' RACE reads anew with MiXCR; each CDR3 protein has one entry. There are more than 20,000 distinct CDR3 sequences in the sample; 5.8% occur only once, and approximately 30% lies in the top ten. The time point denotes: sample taken at primary tumor resection. The source material was PBMCs, sampled at surgery. Receptor source: a male donor with early-stage non-small cell lung cancer.

This clonotype was counted ten times or more. CDR3 in amino acids: CSVTVVGTEAFF. Here the CDR3 DNA reads TGCAGCGTAACCGTTGTAGGGACGGAAGCTTTCTTT. This chain joins TRBV29-1 and TRBJ1-1, with D perhaps matching TRBD1 (5 bases). This CDR3 contains 12 residues. The germline CDR1 and CDR2 sequences are SQVTM and ANQGSEA. The germline V and J ends were trimmed by 6 bases and 8 bases, with 16 bases remaining between them.

This clonotype was observed many times. The rearrangement links TRBV28 to TRBJ1-5, with 10 bases matching TRBD1. Germline CDR1 reads MDHEN; CDR2 reads SYDVKM. The CDR3 sequence is 17 residues long. V was clipped by 4 bases and J by 10 bases; unmatched bases: 16. The CDR3 protein is CASSSLLGQGRREPQHF. DNA of the CDR3: TGTGCCAGCAGTTCCCTCCTGGGACAGGGGAGGAGAGAACCCCAGCATTTT.

This clonotype was recorded at least ten times. This chain links TRBV7-9 with TRBJ2-1; tentatively, D is TRBD2 (5 bases). Trimming left V 5 bases short and J 8 bases short, with 7 bases between. The germline gives CDR1 SEHNR, CDR2 FQNEAQ (reference sequence). The CDR3 runs to 11 residues. The CDR3 bases are TGTGCCAGCAGCCCGGGGTATGAGCAGTTCTTC. Translating gives CASSPGYEQFF.

The chain uses TRBV21-1 and TRBJ1-5. TRBV21-1 is deemed a pseudogene. The CDR3 totals 14 residues. As DNA, the CDR3 is TGTGCCAGCAGCTTCCGGACCTCAAATCAGCCCCAGCATTTT. As protein: CASSFRTSNQPQHF.

This clonotype is medium-sized (0.01 to 0.1%) in the sample. This chain connects TRBV6-6 to TRBJ2-3, with TRBD1 matching 10 bases. The germline V gene encodes CDR1 MNHNY and CDR2 SVGAGI (reference sequence). V shed 2 bases, J shed 3 bases, and the junction held 8 bases outside the gene matches. The length of the CDR3 is 17 residues. CDR3 DNA sequence: TGTGCCAGCAGTTACAACGAGGGACAGGGGAAAACAGATACGCAGTATTTT. Translated: CASSYNEGQGKTDTQYF.

This clonotype has just a few counts. The chain combines TRBV6-6 with TRBJ1-1; D remains unclear. Trimming took off 0 bases at V and 4 bases at J, with 3 bases between the two ends. Germline V gene data show CDR1 as MNHNY and CDR2 as SVGAGI (reference sequence). CDR3 length: 12 amino acids. The chain's CDR3 is CASSYSSTEAFF. CDR3 bases: TGTGCCAGCAGTTACTCCTCCACTGAAGCTTTCTTT.

This clonotype has a handful of counts. The V gene is TRBV6-5, the J gene TRBJ1-1; TRBD1 might be the D (5 bases). Trimming shortened V by 4 bases and J by 2 bases, and 14 bases separated the two germline ends. Germline V CDR1 and CDR2: MNHEY, SVGAGI. CDR3 length: 15 residues. CDR3: CASSWGGRVNTEAFF. CDR3 DNA sequence: TGTGCCAGCAGTTGGGGGGGAAGGGTTAACACTGAAGCTTTCTTT.

This clonotype has a count of ten or more. This chain connects TRBV7-3 to TRBJ2-3; perhaps TRBD2 as D (5 bases). CDR3 size: 15 residues. From germline, CDR1 is SGHTA and CDR2 FQGTGA. V was shortened by 5 bases and J by 0 bases, with 12 bases between the two germline ends. As DNA, the CDR3 is TGTGCCAGCAGCCCGCAAGCGGCTAGCACAGATACGCAGTATTTT. Protein: CASSPQAASTDTQYF.

The table lists this clonotype with many counts. V gene TRBV28 combines with J gene TRBJ2-1; 9 bases match TRBD2. CDR1 and CDR2 (germline): MDHEN, SYDVKM. This CDR3 contains 15 residues. V shed 3 bases, J shed 0 bases, and the junction held 0 bases outside the gene matches. For the CDR3, the DNA is TGTGCCAGCAGTTTGACTAGCGGCTCCTACAATGAGCAGTTCTTC. Its translation is CASSLTSGSYNEQFF.

This clonotype was recorded at least ten times. The V and J genes are TRBV10-3 and TRBJ2-1, with D possibly being TRBD1 (5 bases). V shed 0 bases and J shed 5 bases, with 17 bases lying between them. This CDR3 spans 17 amino acids. Germline CDR1 is ENHRY and CDR2 is SYGVKD. The CDR3 region has the DNA TGTGCCATCAGTGAGTCGTTTCAGGGAAAGACAGACAATGAGCAGTTCTTC. As protein: CAISESFQGKTDNEQFF.

Only a few counts were recorded for this clonotype. This chain uses TRBV7-9 with TRBJ2-7; the D gene is possibly TRBD1 (6 bases). The CDR3 is made up of 16 amino acids. The V gene's germline CDR1 is SEHNR and CDR2 FQNEAQ (reference sequence). Trimming removed 1 base from V and 0 bases from J, with 13 bases in between. The CDR3 bases are TGTGCCAGCAGCTTAGGACAGGCAAGAAACTCCTACGAGCAGTACTTC. Translation: CASSLGQARNSYEQYF.

J is TRBJ1-1 and V is TRBV3-1; D gene uncertain. Germline V gives CDR1 LGHDT, CDR2 YNNKEL (reference sequence). V dropped 4 bases and J dropped 4 bases, with 19 bases sitting between them. The CDR3 has 16 amino acids. The CDR3: CASSPSSSTGVTEAFF. CDR3 nucleotides: TGTGCCAGCAGCCCCTCCTCGTCAACGGGCGTCACTGAAGCTTTCTTT.

The CDR3 DNA is TGTGCCACCAGCGGCCCCCTTCAAGAGACCCAGTACTTC. This encodes CATSGPLQETQYF. This chain connects TRBV15 to TRBJ2-5; D is undetermined. This CDR3 comprises 13 residues. Trimming pared 5 bases from V and 2 bases from J, leaving 9 bases between. The germline gives CDR1 LNHNV, CDR2 YYDKDF (reference sequence).

This clonotype was recorded many times. The chain joins TRBV28 to TRBJ2-3, with 11 positions matching TRBD2. The CDR3 spans 15 residues. The germline CDR1 and CDR2 sequences are MDHEN and SYDVKM. With V trimmed by 7 bases and J by 5 bases, 8 bases remained unmatched. CDR3 in DNA: TGTGCCAGCACCCCTAGCGGGGGGCATAAAGATACGCAGTATTTT. It encodes CASTPSGGHKDTQYF.

This clonotype was detected many times. This chain links TRBV7-9 with TRBJ2-1; D is possibly TRBD1 or TRBD2 (6 bases each). The CDR3 sequence is 14 residues long. Germline CDR1 reads SEHNR; CDR2 reads FQNEAQ (reference sequence). V was cut by 4 bases and J by 7 bases, with 14 bases left in between. The CDR3 spells CASSSVEGGNEQFF. The DNA for the CDR3 is TGTGCCAGCAGCTCGGTCGAGGGGGGAAATGAGCAGTTCTTC.

This clonotype was found many times. This chain connects TRBV28 to TRBJ1-4; D uncertain. Trimming left V 4 bases short and J 8 bases short, with 8 bases between. The CDR3 runs 12 residues. Germline V gene sequence: CDR1 MDHEN, CDR2 SYDVKM. As DNA, the CDR3 is TGTGCCAGCAGTTGGCGAAGGGAAAAACTGTTTTTT. This codes for CASSWRREKLFF.

This clonotype was picked up many times. The rearrangement links TRBV15 to TRBJ2-7; TRBD2 is a possible D gene (5 bases). CDR1 is LNHNV and CDR2 is YYDKDF in the germline V gene (reference sequence). CDR3 length equals 14 residues. Deletions cut 2 bases from V and 4 bases from J, with 12 bases between. The CDR3 protein is CATSRSGLGYEQYF. DNA of the CDR3: TGTGCCACCAGCAGATCAGGACTGGGGTACGAGCAGTACTTC.

The chain couples TRBV20-1 to TRBJ2-7; D is unresolved. With 6 bases removed from V and 4 bases from J, the gap between germline ends came to 13 bases. The CDR3 sequence is 12 residues long. Per germline, CDR1 DFQATT and CDR2 SNEGSKA (reference sequence). The CDR3 here is CSAPREGYEQYF. The DNA for the CDR3 is TGCAGTGCCCCGAGAGAAGGTTACGAGCAGTACTTC.

V and J are TRBV7-3 and TRBJ2-1; no firm D call. The CDR3 consists of 13 residues. V was shortened by 5 bases and J by 4 bases, with 9 bases between the two germline ends. Germline CDR1 SGHTA, CDR2 FQGTGA. CDR3 loop: CASSPGEYNEQFF. The CDR3, as DNA: TGTGCCAGCAGCCCTGGAGAATACAATGAGCAGTTCTTC.

This clonotype was found many times. The rearrangement uses TRBV6-1 and TRBJ2-7, with 8 bases matching TRBD2. Per germline, CDR1 MNHNS and CDR2 SASEGT. The CDR3 spans 16 residues. The junction had 14 bases not matched to a gene; V was cut back by 3 bases and J by 7 bases. This CDR3 is CASSEYGGGFPREQYF. CDR3 in DNA: TGTGCCAGCAGTGAGTATGGCGGGGGGTTTCCTCGGGAGCAGTACTTC.

In its sample, this clonotype was seen many times. The V call is TRBV12-3 or TRBV12-4, the J call TRBJ2-3; no clear D gene. The CDR3 is made up of 12 amino acids. Trimming left V 6 bases short and J 5 bases short, with 9 bases between. The CDR3 sequence: CASRGNEDTQYF. The DNA for the CDR3 is TGTGCCAGCAGGGGCAATGAAGATACGCAGTATTTT.

This clonotype was seen repeatedly, ten times or more. The chain links TRBV24-1 to TRBJ2-7; TRBD2 aligns across 8 bases. Germline trimming cut 5 bases from V and 2 bases from J; bases unmatched to any gene: 7. The length of the CDR3 is 15 residues. The germline V gene encodes CDR1 KGHDR and CDR2 SFDVKD. The CDR3 DNA reads TGTGCCACCAGTGCCCGGGGGGGGGCCGCCTACGAGCAGTACTTC. Amino acid sequence: CATSARGGAAYEQYF.